This TCR beta chain was recorded in a study of T cell changes during pregnancy in multiple sclerosis. TCRdb's copy holds only in-frame clones and misses some; the assay was immunoSEQ multiplex PCR. Here the sample spans tens of thousands of clones, 85% to 90% being singletons. Per the germline V gene, CDR1 is SGDLS and CDR2 is YYNGEE. There are 12 residues in the CDR3. The V end was cut by 3 bases, the J end by 4 bases, with 7 bases between. The genes are TRBV9 and TRBJ1-2; maybe TRBD1 (6 bases). The receptor comes from a female donor in good health, enrolled as a control in a pregnancy study. The material was CD8+ T cells from peripheral blood mononuclear cells, obtained after pregnancy. The CDR3 region is CASSDRVYGYTF. The CDR3 region has the DNA TGTGCCAGCAGCGACAGGGTCTATGGCTACACCTTC.